The 22 T cell receptor beta chains below come from one sample, sequenced in a study of blood T cell repertoires in COVID-19 (TCRdb year 2020). Library preparation used the immunoSEQ multiplex PCR assay. Held by TCRdb, this immuneACCESS table contains in-frame sequences only and omits some clones. Under half of the omission traces to an unresolved V gene where checked; the cause of the rest is unknown. The sample includes 80,000 to 100,000 clones, with around 83% observed a single time. About 20% of the sample goes to the ten largest clones. The sequenced sample consisted of peripheral blood. These receptors originate from an elderly woman in a cohort sampled during active or convalescent COVID-19.

This sequence joins TRBV5-1 and TRBJ2-1; 9 bases are a match to TRBD2. This CDR3 is built from 18 residues. CDR1 and CDR2 from the germline V gene are SGHRS and YFSETQ. V gave up 0 bases and J gave up 9 bases; unmatched junction bases: 16. CDR3 sequence: CASSLVLGNIAGDSEQFF. CDR3 sequence (DNA): TGCGCCAGCAGCTTGGTTTTGGGTAATATAGCGGGAGACAGTGAGCAGTTCTTC.

The genes are TRBV10-3 and TRBJ2-1, with 10 bases matching TRBD2. Trimming cost V 5 bases and J 9 bases; bases outside gene matches: 7. Germline CDR1 is ENHRY and CDR2 is SYGVKD. The CDR3 runs to 14 residues. The DNA of the CDR3 is TGTGCCATCAGTCTAGCGGGAGAGGAGAGTGAGCAGTTCTTC. Translating it yields CAISLAGEESEQFF.

The chain carries TRBV2 and TRBJ1-2; possible D gene TRBD1, 6 bases. V lost 7 bases and J 2 bases, leaving 17 bases between the germline ends. Germline V gene data show CDR1 as SNHLY and CDR2 as FYNNEI. This CDR3 is 15 amino acids long. The CDR3 nucleotides are TGTGCCAGCAACCTACCCGAGGGGGTGAACTATGGCTACACCTTC. The encoded protein is CASNLPEGVNYGYTF.

The rearrangement joins TRBV9 to TRBJ2-3, with D possibly TRBD1 on 5 matching bases. The V and J ends lost 5 bases and 4 bases respectively, with 11 bases between them. This CDR3 comprises 13 residues. Germline V lookup: CDR1 SGDLS, CDR2 YYNGEE. CDR3 amino acids: CASSLGAADTQYF. The CDR3 bases are TGTGCCAGCAGTTTAGGGGCCGCAGATACGCAGTATTTT.

The chain has TRBV27 and TRBJ1-1, with D hard to call. This CDR3 comprises 16 residues. V was clipped by 5 bases and J by 1 base, with 17 bases between them. Germline-derived CDR1 and CDR2 are MNHEY and SMNVEV (reference sequence). CDR3 residues: CASSTRTLGRNTEAFF. CDR3 nucleotide sequence: TGTGCCAGCAGTACCCGGACCCTAGGGAGGAACACTGAAGCTTTCTTT.

The V call is TRBV19, the J call TRBJ2-5, with D unclear. The CDR3 is 13 residues long. Germline V lookup: CDR1 LNHDA, CDR2 SQIVND (reference sequence). V was clipped by 3 bases and J by 4 bases, with 9 bases between them. Here the CDR3 DNA reads TGTGCCAGTAGTATCGGCCCGGGAGAGACCCAGTACTTC. Its translation: CASSIGPGETQYF.

In its sample, this clone was seen a few times. This chain uses TRBV11-2 with TRBJ2-2, with D possibly TRBD2 on 6 matching bases. V shed 5 bases and J shed 4 bases, with 17 bases lying between them. In germline, CDR1 is SGHAT, CDR2 FQNNGV. The CDR3 consists of 16 residues. The CDR3 spells CASSAPGLYPTGELFF. The CDR3 DNA sequence: TGTGCCAGCAGCGCCCCGGGACTTTATCCCACCGGGGAGCTGTTTTTT.

The chain couples TRBV27 to TRBJ2-2; 11 nucleotides agree with TRBD2. Losses at the gene ends were 3 bases for V and 6 bases for J; bases not matched to a gene: 6. CDR3 length equals 16 residues. Germline assignment: CDR1 MNHEY and CDR2 SMNVEV (reference sequence). CDR3 coding DNA: TGTGCCAGCAGTTTTCTAGCGGGAGGACGGGCCGGGGAGCTGTTTTTT. This translates into CASSFLAGGRAGELFF.

The sample holds a few counts of this clone. The V call is TRBV10-3, the J call TRBJ1-2; 9 nucleotides line up with TRBD1. V lost 7 bases to trimming and J lost 4 bases; unmatched junction nucleotides: 4. The CDR3 is 13 amino acids. CDR1 is ENHRY and CDR2 is SYGVKD in the germline V gene. CDR3 nucleotide sequence: TGTGCCATCAATCGGGGACAGGGCTATGGCTACACCTTC. Amino acid sequence: CAINRGQGYGYTF.

The gene calls are TRBV3-1 (or the pseudogene TRBV3-2) and TRBJ2-2; the match to TRBD2 covers 7 bases. V dropped 4 bases and J dropped 11; count of bases not matched to a gene: 7. CDR1 is LGHDT, CDR2 YNNKEL, per germline (reference sequence). This CDR3 has 13 residues. CDR3 protein: CASSPGLVGELFF. The CDR3 DNA reads as TGTGCCAGCAGCCCCGGACTAGTCGGAGAGCTGTTTTTT.

The V and J genes are TRBV11-2 and TRBJ2-1, with D unresolved. The germline gives CDR1 SGHAT, CDR2 FQNNGV. The germline V and J ends were trimmed by 0 bases and 7 bases, with 10 bases remaining between them. The CDR3 totals 14 residues. This CDR3 is CASSLDGERNEQFF. The CDR3 region has the DNA TGTGCCAGCAGCTTAGATGGAGAAAGGAATGAGCAGTTCTTC.

The chain employs TRBV3-1 (or the pseudogene TRBV3-2) and TRBJ1-1, with D uncertain. The CDR3 sequence is 12 residues long. CDR1 is LGHDT, CDR2 YNNKEL, per germline (reference sequence). V dropped 2 bases and J dropped 7 bases, with 8 bases sitting between them. CDR3 DNA sequence: TGTGCCAGCAGCCAAAGTTCAGGTGAAGCTTTCTTT. Protein sequence: CASSQSSGEAFF.

The V gene is TRBV29-1, the J gene TRBJ1-2; tentative D call: TRBD1 (6 bases). This CDR3 comprises 13 residues. The germline V gene encodes CDR1 SQVTM and CDR2 ANQGSEA. V gave up 5 bases and J gave up 4 bases, with 14 bases separating them. The CDR3: CSVHTGFAYGYTF. The CDR3 DNA follows: TGCAGCGTTCATACAGGGTTCGCCTATGGCTACACCTTC.

DNA for the CDR3: TGTGCCAGCAGCCAAGATGGGAGCGGTACGCAGTATTTT. It is translated as CASSQDGSGTQYF. The V call is TRBV3-1 (or the pseudogene TRBV3-2), the J call TRBJ2-3; perhaps TRBD2 as D (5 bases). This CDR3 is 13 amino acids long. V lost 0 bases, J lost 8 bases, and 9 bases lay in between. Germline V gene lookup returns CDR1 LGHDT and CDR2 YNNKEL (reference sequence).

The chain couples TRBV4-1 to TRBJ2-7; the match to TRBD1 covers 7 bases. The length of the CDR3 is 16 residues. V shed 3 bases and J 0 bases; nucleotides not matched to a gene: 8. Per germline, CDR1 MGHRA and CDR2 YSYEKL. CDR3 bases: TGCGCCAGCAGCCAGCCCACCAGGGGGAGCTCCTACGAGCAGTACTTC. It encodes CASSQPTRGSSYEQYF.

J is TRBJ1-1 and V is TRBV5-1; tentative D call: TRBD1 (5 bases). With 0 bases removed from V and 4 bases from J, the gap between germline ends came to 13 bases. Per the germline V gene, CDR1 is SGHRS and CDR2 is YFSETQ. CDR3 size: 15 residues. The CDR3 region is CASSLELAGLTEAFF. CDR3 nucleotides: TGCGCCAGCAGCTTGGAATTGGCAGGGCTCACTGAAGCTTTCTTT.

The rearrangement joins TRBV7-3 to TRBJ2-2, with 9 bases matching TRBD1. Germline CDR1 is SGHTA and CDR2 is FQGTGA. The CDR3 extends over 17 amino acids. V was clipped by 4 bases and J by 0 bases; unmatched bases: 6. CDR3 sequence: CASSSWTGVSNTGELFF. The CDR3 bases are TGTGCCAGCAGCTCCTGGACAGGGGTGTCGAACACCGGGGAGCTGTTTTTT.

The chain combines TRBV19 with TRBJ1-4; tentative D call: TRBD1 (6 bases). The germline V and J ends were trimmed by 2 bases and 5 bases, with 9 bases remaining between them. The CDR3 totals 14 residues. Per germline, CDR1 LNHDA and CDR2 SQIVND (reference sequence). Written as DNA, the CDR3 is TGTGCCAGTAGTATATGGACAGAGAATGAAAAACTGTTTTTT. It specifies CASSIWTENEKLFF.

The chain has TRBV5-4 and TRBJ2-4, with D possibly TRBD2 on 7 matching bases. V was trimmed by 4 bases and J by 6 bases, leaving 17 bases between them. The CDR3 sequence is 15 residues long. Germline V gene lookup returns CDR1 SGHNT and CDR2 YYREEE (reference sequence). CDR3 sequence: CASSEGGGYGNIQYF. DNA of the CDR3: TGTGCCAGCAGCGAAGGGGGGGGGTATGGAAACATTCAGTACTTC.

This clone appeared a few times. V gene TRBV6-5 combines with J gene TRBJ1-2; 9 bases match TRBD1. CDR1 and CDR2 (germline): MNHEY, SVGAGI. The CDR3 extends over 13 amino acids. V dropped 7 bases and J dropped 7; count of bases not matched to a gene: 7. DNA of the CDR3: TGTGCCAGCACGCCCGGGACAGGGATTGGCTACACCTTC. This sequence encodes CASTPGTGIGYTF.

The rearrangement links TRBV10-3 to TRBJ2-1; 11 bases are a match to TRBD2. Germline loops: CDR1 ENHRY, CDR2 SYGVKD. The CDR3 runs to 13 residues. Unmatched junction bases numbered 6, after V lost 10 bases and J lost 7 bases. CDR3 protein: CASGLAGLNEQFF. In DNA, the CDR3 is TGTGCCAGTGGACTAGCGGGCTTGAATGAGCAGTTCTTC.

The chain combines TRBV28 with TRBJ2-1; TRBD2 matches 8 bases. The germline V gene has CDR1 MDHEN and CDR2 SYDVKM. This CDR3 is 14 amino acids long. The V segment lost 7 bases and the J segment 3 bases; nucleotides outside the gene matches: 5. The DNA of the CDR3 is TGTGCCAGCACTGCTAGCGGGTACTACAATGAGCAGTTCTTC. This sequence encodes CASTASGYYNEQFF.